This TCR beta chain was observed in a study of cytomegalovirus exposure and HLA in healthy donors. Broader study findings: TCR beta V- and J-gene trimming, according to a later analysis, was linked to a missense DCLRE1C variant. As was reported, the HLA-A and HLA-B alleles of most subjects were accurately predicted from TCR beta sequences. TCR beta V segments were, for the most part, productive about 90% or about 30% of the time in an earlier analysis.

For this clone: As yet, its antigen is unknown.

The primer mix had 60 Vbeta and 13 Jbeta primers. Method: immunoSEQ multiplex PCR; TCRdb's copy keeps in-frame clones and lacks some. Of just over 150,000 clones listed, 70% to 85% are singletons. The TCR originated in a man aged 45-65 years in good health and CMV-seropositive. The sequencing input was PBMCs.

Here the CDR3 DNA reads TGCAGCGCCGGTCTGGGACAGAGCTATGGCTACACCTTC. Amino acids: CSAGLGQSYGYTF. This chain uses TRBV29-1 with TRBJ1-2; 7 positions agree with TRBD1. CDR1 is SQVTM and CDR2 is ANQGSEA in the germline V gene. V lost 7 bases, J lost 4 bases, and 9 bases stayed unmatched. The CDR3 spans 13 residues.